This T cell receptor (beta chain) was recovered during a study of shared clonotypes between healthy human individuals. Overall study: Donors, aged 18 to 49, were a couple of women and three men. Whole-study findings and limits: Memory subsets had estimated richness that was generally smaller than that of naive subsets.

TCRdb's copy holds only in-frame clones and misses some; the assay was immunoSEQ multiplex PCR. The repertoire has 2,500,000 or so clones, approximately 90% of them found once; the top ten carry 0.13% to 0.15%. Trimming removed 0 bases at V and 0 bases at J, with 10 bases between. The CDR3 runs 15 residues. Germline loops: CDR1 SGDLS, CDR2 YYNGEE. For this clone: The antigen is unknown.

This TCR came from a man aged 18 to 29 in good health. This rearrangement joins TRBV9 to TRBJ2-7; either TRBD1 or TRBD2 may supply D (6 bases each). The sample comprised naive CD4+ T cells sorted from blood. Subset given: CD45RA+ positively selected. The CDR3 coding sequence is TGTGCCAGCAGCGTAGCCGGGGGCCCCTCCTACGAGCAGTACTTC. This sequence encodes CASSVAGGPSYEQYF. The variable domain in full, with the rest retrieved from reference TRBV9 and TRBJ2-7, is DSGVTQTPKHLITATGQRVTLRCSPRSGDLSVYWYQQSLDQGLQFLIQYYNGEERAKGNILERFSAQQFPDLHSELNLSSLELGDSALYFCASSVAGGPSYEQYFGPGTRLTVT.